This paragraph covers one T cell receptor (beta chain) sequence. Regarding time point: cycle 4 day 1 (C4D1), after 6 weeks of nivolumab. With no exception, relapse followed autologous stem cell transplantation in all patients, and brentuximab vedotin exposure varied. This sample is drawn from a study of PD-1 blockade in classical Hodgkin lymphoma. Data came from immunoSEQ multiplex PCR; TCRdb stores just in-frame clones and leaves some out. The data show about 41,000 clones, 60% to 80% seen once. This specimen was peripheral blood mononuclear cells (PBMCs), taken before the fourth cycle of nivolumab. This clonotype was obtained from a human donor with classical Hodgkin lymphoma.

CDR3 loop: CASSSIPYEQYF. Written as DNA, the CDR3 is TGTGCCAGCAGTTCCATACCTTACGAGCAGTACTTC. The chain carries TRBV7-9 and TRBJ2-7; D is undetermined. CDR1 and CDR2 from the germline V gene are SEHNR and FQNEAQ (reference sequence). V was trimmed by 6 bases and J by 4 bases, leaving 10 bases between them. The CDR3 is 12 residues long.